The T cell receptor (beta chain) under discussion was sequenced for a study of blood T cell repertoires in COVID-19. Data came from immunoSEQ multiplex PCR; TCRdb stores just in-frame clones and leaves some out. The table includes around 67,000 clones, 84% detected once. V shed 1 base and J 3 bases; nucleotides not matched to a gene: 7. This CDR3 is 15 amino acids long. The V gene's germline CDR1 is SGHDT and CDR2 YYEEEE. The source is a man aged 65-85 years with acute or convalescent COVID-19. V gene TRBV5-6 combines with J gene TRBJ2-7; TRBD1 matches 7 bases. The sample comprised peripheral blood. This CDR3 reads CASSLSGHRGYEQYF. Written as DNA, the CDR3 is TGTGCCAGCAGCTTGTCTGGACACAGGGGCTACGAGCAGTACTTC.